These 24 T cell receptor beta chains share one sample of origin, sequenced in a study of T cell changes during pregnancy in multiple sclerosis. Repertoires were generated with immunoSEQ multiplex PCR, while TCRdb's copy carries only in-frame clones and drops some. The repertoire holds 35,000 to 55,000 clones, 85% to 95% seen once, with 0.52% in the top ten. The material was CD4+ T cells from peripheral blood mononuclear cells, obtained in the third trimester of pregnancy. These receptors all come from a female donor with multiple sclerosis, enrolled in a pregnancy study.

This sequence joins TRBV25-1 and TRBJ1-2, with D possibly TRBD1 on 6 matching bases. The V end was cut by 6 bases, the J end by 4 bases, with 15 bases between. Germline V CDR1 and CDR2: MGHDK, SYGVNS. This CDR3 comprises 14 residues. DNA for the CDR3: TGTGCCAGCAGCTCACCACAGGGTCGCTATGGCTACACCTTC. This gives the protein CASSSPQGRYGYTF.

This rearrangement joins TRBV5-4 to TRBJ1-1; tentatively, D is TRBD1 (5 bases). The CDR3 runs 13 residues. CDR1 and CDR2 (germline): SGHNT, YYREEE (reference sequence). Trimming pared 5 bases from V and 1 base from J, leaving 9 bases between. The CDR3 is CASSKQGNTEAFF. The CDR3 DNA follows: TGTGCCAGCAGTAAGCAGGGGAACACTGAAGCTTTCTTT. The full variable domain, completed using reference TRBV5-4 and TRBJ1-1, is ETGVTQSPTHLIKTRGQQVTLRCSSQSGHNTVSWYQQALGQGPQFIFQYYREEENGRGNFPPRFSGLQFPNYSSELNVNALELDDSALYLCASSKQGNTEAFFGQGTRLTVV.

This chain links TRBV14 with TRBJ2-4; perhaps TRBD1 as D (5 bases). This CDR3 has 16 residues. From germline, CDR1 is SGHDN and CDR2 FVKESK. Trimming removed 4 bases from V and 0 bases from J, with 13 bases in between. The CDR3 sequence: CASSPSGSVAKNIQYF. DNA for the CDR3: TGTGCCAGCAGCCCCTCAGGGTCGGTAGCCAAAAACATTCAGTACTTC.

This clone appeared once. V is TRBV28 and J is TRBJ2-6; D remains unclear. Germline CDR1 MDHEN, CDR2 SYDVKM. With 5 bases removed from V and 6 bases from J, the gap between germline ends came to 14 bases. This CDR3 region has 15 residues. The CDR3, as DNA: TGTGCCAGCAGTCCACGACTCCGAGCGGCCAACGTCCTGACTTTC. Its translation: CASSPRLRAANVLTF.

The genes are TRBV18 and TRBJ2-3; TRBD2 agrees at 7 bases. This CDR3 has 15 residues. Trimming took 2 bases from V and 2 from J; bases not matched to a gene: 4. Per the germline V gene, CDR1 is KGHSH and CDR2 is LQKENI. The CDR3 loop is CASSPISGDTDTQYF. CDR3 DNA: TGTGCCAGCTCACCAATAAGCGGGGACACAGATACGCAGTATTTT.

The chain links TRBV7-9 to TRBJ2-5, with a possible D match to TRBD1 (6 bases). Germline values: CDR1 SEHNR, CDR2 FQNEAQ (reference sequence). The CDR3 loop spans 14 amino acids. V was shortened by 5 bases and J by 9 bases, with 19 bases between the two germline ends. The CDR3 DNA reads TGTGCCAGCAGCCCTATTCAGGGGTTGGGCGCCCAGTACTTC. Amino acids: CASSPIQGLGAQYF.

The rearrangement links TRBV27 to TRBJ2-3; the match to TRBD1 covers 12 bases. This CDR3 contains 14 residues. V gave up 8 bases and J gave up 3 bases; unmatched junction bases: 3. Germline assignment: CDR1 MNHEY and CDR2 SMNVEV (reference sequence). The CDR3 DNA is TGTGCCAGCCGGGACAGGGGGCAAACAGATACGCAGTATTTT. Translating gives CASRDRGQTDTQYF.

The genes are TRBV5-1 and TRBJ2-1, with 11 nucleotides matching TRBD2. The V gene end was trimmed by 4 bases and the J gene end by 0 bases; junction bases not matched to a gene: 6. There are 17 residues in the CDR3. Germline V CDR1 and CDR2: SGHRS, YFSETQ. In DNA form, the CDR3 reads TGCGCCAGCAGCAGGACTAGCGGGCTTCTCTCCTACAATGAGCAGTTCTTC. The encoded protein is CASSRTSGLLSYNEQFF.

The sample holds a few counts of this clone. The chain is built from TRBV19 and TRBJ2-1, with D possibly TRBD2 on 5 matching bases. V lost 3 bases and J lost 1, with 10 bases in between. Germline CDR1 and CDR2: LNHDA and SQIVND (reference sequence). CDR3 length equals 15 residues. The CDR3 region is CASSMEVNSYNEQFF. DNA of the CDR3: TGTGCCAGTAGTATGGAGGTAAATTCCTACAATGAGCAGTTCTTC.

J is TRBJ1-1 and V is TRBV7-2; D remains unclear. The CDR3 is made up of 15 amino acids. The V end was cut by 5 bases, the J end by 1 base, with 14 bases between. Germline V lookup: CDR1 SGHTA, CDR2 FQGNSA. The CDR3 sequence: CASSPFNGRNTEAFF. In DNA, the CDR3 is TGTGCCAGCAGCCCCTTTAATGGGAGGAACACTGAAGCTTTCTTT.

The chain employs TRBV6-1 and TRBJ1-2, with unresolved D. The CDR3 has 14 amino acids. Germline CDR1 is MNHNS and CDR2 is SASEGT. The ends were cut back, 4 bases at V and 4 bases at J, with 13 bases in the middle. CDR3 region: CASSGLGSGYGYTF. The CDR3 bases are TGTGCCAGCAGTGGGTTAGGAAGCGGCTATGGCTACACCTTC.

The chain employs TRBV6-5 and TRBJ2-1; TRBD2 agrees at 8 bases. V gave up 3 bases and J gave up 7 bases; unmatched junction bases: 8. The CDR3 extends over 15 amino acids. In germline, CDR1 is MNHEY, CDR2 SVGAGI. CDR3 DNA: TGTGCCAGCAGTTATACCAGCGGGAGTATGAATGAGCAGTTCTTC. Protein: CASSYTSGSMNEQFF.

The chain is built from TRBV18 and TRBJ2-3; 8 bases fit TRBD1. The germline V gene encodes CDR1 KGHSH and CDR2 LQKENI. The CDR3 has 15 amino acids. V was pared by 0 bases and J by 5 bases, with 4 bases of the junction left unmatched. The CDR3, as DNA: TGTGCCAGCTCACCACCGGGACAGGCCGGAGATACGCAGTATTTT. Translating gives CASSPPGQAGDTQYF.

The chain employs TRBV19 and TRBJ2-7, with 8 bases identical to TRBD2. Germline assignment: CDR1 LNHDA and CDR2 SQIVND (reference sequence). The CDR3 runs to 15 residues. The junction had 3 bases not matched to a gene; V was cut back by 2 bases and J by 0 bases. The CDR3 region has the DNA TGTGCCAGTAGTATAAAGACTAGCGCCTCCTACGAGCAGTACTTC. This sequence encodes CASSIKTSASYEQYF.

The chain combines TRBV19 with TRBJ2-5, with TRBD2 identical over 14 bases. The CDR3 length is 16 residues. Germline V gives CDR1 LNHDA, CDR2 SQIVND (reference sequence). The V and J ends lost 7 bases and 3 bases, in that order; junction bases with no gene match: 7. The CDR3 DNA reads as TGTGCCAGTACTCCAAGGACTAGCGGGAGGAAAGAGACCCAGTACTTC. Its translation is CASTPRTSGRKETQYF.

The chain employs TRBV5-6 and TRBJ1-1; tentatively, D is TRBD1 (6 bases). Germline assignment: CDR1 SGHDT and CDR2 YYEEEE. V was trimmed by 3 bases and J by 2 bases, leaving 14 bases between them. The CDR3 is 15 residues long. The CDR3 nucleotides are TGTGCCAGCAGCTGGGGCAGGGGAAGCAACACTGAAGCTTTCTTT. Translating it yields CASSWGRGSNTEAFF.

In this sample, this clone turned up a few times. This chain links TRBV11-2 with TRBJ2-2; D unclear. Between the trimmed V and J ends, which lost 4 bases and 7 bases, there was a span of 10 bases. The CDR3 is 13 residues long. The germline V gene encodes CDR1 SGHAT and CDR2 FQNNGV. CDR3 residues: CASSSGVVGELFF. The DNA of the CDR3 is TGTGCCAGCAGCTCAGGCGTGGTCGGGGAGCTGTTTTTT.

The rearrangement links TRBV6-1 to TRBJ1-2; TRBD1 matches 9 bases. CDR1 MNHNS and CDR2 SASEGT come from the germline V gene. The ends lost 7 bases at V and 6 bases at J; junction bases unmatched: 9. This CDR3 is built from 14 residues. The CDR3 loop is CASTFTGGGDGYTF. The CDR3, as DNA: TGTGCCAGCACCTTTACAGGGGGCGGGGATGGCTACACCTTC.

V usage is TRBV29-1 and J usage is TRBJ2-7; D is undetermined. Trimming left V 0 bases short and J 6 bases short, with 6 bases between. CDR3 size: 11 residues. Germline V gives CDR1 SQVTM, CDR2 ANQGSEA. In DNA form, the CDR3 reads TGCAGCGTTGAAGACCCTCCCGAGCAGTACTTC. Protein: CSVEDPPEQYF.

The rearrangement joins TRBV19 to TRBJ2-7, with D tentatively TRBD1 (6 bases). Germline-derived CDR1 and CDR2 are LNHDA and SQIVND (reference sequence). CDR3 length: 15 residues. The germline V and J ends were trimmed by 3 bases and 6 bases, with 18 bases remaining between them. The CDR3 region has the DNA TGTGCCAGTAGTATTAACAGGGCCAAATGGGGCGAGCAGTACTTC. Encoded protein: CASSINRAKWGEQYF.

The rearrangement uses TRBV11-3 and TRBJ2-3, with 15 bases identical to TRBD2. Germline V lookup: CDR1 SGHNT, CDR2 YENEEA. V was clipped by 5 bases and J by 3 bases; unmatched bases: 3. The CDR3 runs to 16 residues. This chain's CDR3 is CASSTGLAGGTDTQYF. In DNA form, the CDR3 reads TGTGCCAGCAGCACGGGACTAGCGGGAGGAACAGATACGCAGTATTTT.

V gene TRBV27 combines with J gene TRBJ1-1, with 8 bases that match TRBD1. Germline CDR1 and CDR2: MNHEY and SMNVEV (reference sequence). CDR3 length: 14 residues. J lost 4 bases, V lost 10 bases, and 11 bases had no gene match. CDR3 loop: CATSAGGSSTEAFF. For the CDR3, the DNA is TGTGCCACCAGCGCAGGGGGCTCGAGCACTGAAGCTTTCTTT.

This clone showed up just once. The V and J genes are TRBV6-5 and TRBJ2-1; TRBD2 matches at 10 bases. This CDR3 has 16 amino acids. J was trimmed by 3 bases and V by 2 bases; bases with no gene match: 4. The germline V gene has CDR1 MNHEY and CDR2 SVGAGI. CDR3 coding DNA: TGTGCCAGCAGTTACGCTAGGACTAGCGGCTACAATGAGCAGTTCTTC. Its translation is CASSYARTSGYNEQFF.

The CDR3 reads CASDIHGEPQHF. The CDR3 coding sequence is TGTGCCAGTGATATTCACGGGGAGCCCCAGCATTTT. V gene TRBV6-1 combines with J gene TRBJ1-5; D gene unclear. From germline, CDR1 is MNHNS and CDR2 SASEGT. The ends were cut back, 9 bases at V and 8 bases at J, with 14 bases in the middle. The CDR3 loop spans 12 amino acids.